These 16 T cell receptor beta chains originate from one sample sequenced in a study of OX40 agonist ivuxolimab in advanced cancers. Data came from immunoSEQ multiplex PCR; TCRdb stores just in-frame clones and leaves some out. The sample has some 54,000 clones, about 90% seen once. Sequenced material: CD4+ or CD8+ T cells sorted from blood, taken in a trial of the OX40 agonist ivuxolimab. Source of these receptors: an adult with an advanced solid tumor such as melanoma, head and neck, liver or kidney cancer.

On this clone itself: One junction end disagrees with the germline gene, perhaps due to a read error. This chain links TRBV28 with TRBJ2-2; TRBD1 aligns across 7 bases. This CDR3 has 14 amino acids. Germline V gene sequence: CDR1 MDHEN, CDR2 SYDVKM. The DNA for the CDR3 is TGTGCCAGCAGTTTGCAGCCTATTACAGGGGTGCTGTTTTTT. This translates into CASSLQPITGVLFF.

The genes are TRBV27 and TRBJ1-4, with a tentative D call TRBD1 (6 bases). V gave up 3 bases and J gave up 7 bases, with 30 bases separating them. The CDR3 is made up of 20 amino acids. The V gene's germline CDR1 is MNHEY and CDR2 SMNVEV (reference sequence). CDR3 nucleotides: TGTGCCAGCAGTTTTAGGTTTCGCGCAGGGGAAAGGGAGAAAGGTGAAAAACTGTTTTTT. Translating gives CASSFRFRAGEREKGEKLFF. Looking up the rest from reference TRBV27 and TRBJ1-4 gives the full variable domain: EAQVTQNPRYLITVTGKKLTVTCSQNMNHEYMSWYRQDPGLGLRQIYYSMNVEVTDKGDVPEGYKVSRKEKRNFPLILESPSPNQTSLYFCASSFRFRAGEREKGEKLFFGSGTQLSVL.

The V gene is TRBV27, the J gene TRBJ1-6, with no clear D. The V end was cut by 4 bases, the J end by 9 bases, with 7 bases between. Germline values: CDR1 MNHEY, CDR2 SMNVEV (reference sequence). The CDR3 is 12 amino acids. In DNA form, the CDR3 reads TGTGCCAGCAGTTCCCCAGCTTCACCCCTCCACTTT. The encoded protein is CASSSPASPLHF.

This clone has just a few counts. The rearrangement joins TRBV11-2 to TRBJ2-3; the match to TRBD2 covers 9 bases. The V and J ends lost 6 bases and 2 bases, in that order; junction bases with no gene match: 3. The CDR3 runs to 14 residues. Germline lookup yields CDR1 SGHAT and CDR2 FQNNGV. In nucleotides, the CDR3 is TGTGCCAGCAGACTAGCGGGCCCCACAGATACGCAGTATTTT. It encodes CASRLAGPTDTQYF.

V and J are TRBV30 and TRBJ1-4, with TRBD1 matching over 7 bases. Germline assignment: CDR1 GTSNPN and CDR2 SVGIG (reference sequence). The ends lost 7 bases at V and 4 bases at J; junction bases unmatched: 9. This CDR3 region has 14 residues. The CDR3, as DNA: TGTGCCTACAACCAGGGGGTGATTAATGAAAAACTGTTTTTT. Protein: CAYNQGVINEKLFF.

V is TRBV18 and J is TRBJ1-2; D not certain. Trimming stripped 2 bases from V and 4 bases from J, with 8 bases between. This CDR3 has 13 residues. The germline V gene has CDR1 KGHSH and CDR2 LQKENI. CDR3 DNA sequence: TGTGCCAGCTCACCAGGGCAGCTCTATGGCTACACCTTC. Protein sequence: CASSPGQLYGYTF. Using reference TRBV18 and TRBJ1-2 for the parts outside the CDR3, the full variable domain is NAGVMQNPRHLVRRRGQEARLRCSPMKGHSHVYWYRQLPEEGLKFMVYLQKENIIDESGMPKERFSAEFPKEGPSILRIQQVVRGDSAAYFCASSPGQLYGYTFGSGTRLTVV.

The genes are TRBV11-2 and TRBJ2-3, with 10 bases matching TRBD2. CDR1 is SGHAT, CDR2 FQNNGV, per germline. After removal of 5 bases from V and 2 bases from J, the junction contained 10 bases not matched to a gene. The CDR3 is 17 amino acids. CDR3 DNA: TGTGCCAGCAGCACCGCAAATAGCGGGAGGTACACAGATACGCAGTATTTT. Its translation is CASSTANSGRYTDTQYF. The full variable domain, with the rest looked up from reference TRBV11-2 and TRBJ2-3, is EAGVAQSPRYKIIEKRQSVAFWCNPISGHATLYWYQQILGQGPKLLIQFQNNGVVDDSQLPKDRFSAERLKGVDSTLKIQPAKLEDSAVYLCASSTANSGRYTDTQYFGPGTRLTVL.

The rearrangement joins TRBV19 to TRBJ1-1, with TRBD1 matching 8 bases. This CDR3 has 15 residues. Trimming removed 5 bases from V and 10 bases from J; junction bases left unmatched: 15. The germline gives CDR1 LNHDA, CDR2 SQIVND (reference sequence). The CDR3 DNA reads TGTGCCAGTAGTGCCCGACAGGGGTCGAGGGACATAGCTTTCTTT. Its translation: CASSARQGSRDIAFF. Supplemented by reference TRBV19 and TRBJ1-1, the full variable domain reads DGGITQSPKYLFRKEGQNVTLSCEQNLNHDAMYWYRQDPGQGLRLIYYSQIVNDFQKGDIAEGYSVSREKKESFPLTVTSAQKNPTAFYLCASSARQGSRDIAFFGQGTRLTVV.

The sample holds a few counts of this clone. This chain connects TRBV18 to TRBJ2-5, with TRBD1 matching 9 bases. This CDR3 spans 14 amino acids. CDR1 KGHSH and CDR2 LQKENI come from the germline V gene. Trimming at V came to 2 bases and at J to 4 bases, leaving 2 bases not matched to a gene. The CDR3 region is CASSPTGGAETQYF. The CDR3 DNA follows: TGTGCCAGCTCACCAACAGGGGGCGCAGAGACCCAGTACTTC.

This clone was seen just once. This chain uses TRBV6-1 with TRBJ1-4; D uncertain. V was clipped by 6 bases and J by 2 bases, with 10 bases between them. The CDR3 length is 14 residues. CDR1 and CDR2 from the germline V gene are MNHNS and SASEGT. CDR3 in amino acids: CASSRTATNEKLFF. The DNA for the CDR3 is TGTGCCAGCAGCAGAACAGCTACTAATGAAAAACTGTTTTTT.

The V call is TRBV7-3, the J call TRBJ2-5; 11 bases line up with TRBD2. This CDR3 has 15 residues. Germline-derived CDR1 and CDR2 are SGHTA and FQGTGA. V lost 5 bases to trimming and J lost 2 bases; unmatched junction nucleotides: 4. The CDR3 spells CASSPVAGGQETQYF. The CDR3 coding sequence is TGTGCCAGCAGCCCAGTAGCGGGGGGGCAAGAGACCCAGTACTTC.

This sequence joins TRBV30 and TRBJ1-3; no clear D gene. CDR1 is GTSNPN, CDR2 SVGIG, per germline (reference sequence). This CDR3 has 15 amino acids. Deletions cut 1 base from V and 4 bases from J, with 14 bases between. The CDR3 loop reads CAWSGRRTQGNTIYF. The CDR3 nucleotides read TGTGCCTGGAGTGGGAGAAGGACCCAGGGAAACACCATATATTTT.

V and J are TRBV10-3 and TRBJ2-7; 9 bases line up with TRBD1. J was trimmed by 3 bases and V by 0 bases; bases with no gene match: 9. The CDR3 consists of 17 residues. CDR1 and CDR2 (germline): ENHRY, SYGVKD. As DNA, the CDR3 is TGTGCCATCAGTGAGTCCCCTTGGGGACAGGGCCTCTACGAGCAGTACTTC. Its translation: CAISESPWGQGLYEQYF.

This chain connects TRBV7-9 to TRBJ1-1; D is unresolved. This CDR3 comprises 13 residues. The V end lost 5 bases, the J end lost 1 base, and 8 bases lay between the germline ends. The germline gives CDR1 SEHNR, CDR2 FQNEAQ (reference sequence). CDR3 in amino acids: CASSIETNTEAFF. The CDR3 region has the DNA TGTGCCAGCAGCATCGAAACGAACACTGAAGCTTTCTTT. The variable domain in full, completed from reference TRBV7-9 and TRBJ1-1, reads DTGVSQNPRHKITKRGQNVTFRCDPISEHNRLYWYRQTLGQGPEFLTYFQNEAQLEKSRLLSDRFSAERPKGSFSTLEIQRTEQGDSAMYLCASSIETNTEAFFGQGTRLTVV.

The chain employs TRBV9 and TRBJ2-5; a weak D match, TRBD1 (5 bases). Trimming took off 3 bases at V and 4 bases at J, with 7 bases between the two ends. Germline V lookup: CDR1 SGDLS, CDR2 YYNGEE. The CDR3 spans 12 residues. This CDR3 reads CASSEGLETQYF. The CDR3, as DNA: TGTGCCAGCAGCGAGGGGTTAGAGACCCAGTACTTC.

The V gene is TRBV30, the J gene TRBJ1-5; D remains ambiguous. Germline-derived CDR1 and CDR2 are GTSNPN and SVGIG (reference sequence). V was clipped by 4 bases and J by 9 bases, with 13 bases between them. This CDR3 spans 12 amino acids. The CDR3 nucleotides read TGTGCCTGGAACCTTGCAGACGGGCCCCAGCATTTT. Amino acid sequence: CAWNLADGPQHF.